This T cell receptor beta chain was sequenced during a study of breast tumors, draining lymph nodes, adjacent tissues. Study outcomes and limitations: Most tumor T cells seemingly derive from lymph node, then expand in tumor. Luminal-like breast cancer showed significantly higher tumor–nontumor repertoire similarity than basal-like. Compared with lymph nodes, tumors were less diverse; compared with nontumor tissue, more.

The CDR3 spans 15 residues. Deletions cut 2 bases from V and 3 bases from J, with 13 bases between. At least ten counts were recorded for this clonotype. The antigen remains undetermined. Each CDR3 protein is one row after TCRdb ran MiXCR on the multiplex PCR reads. The table includes about 47,000 distinct CDR3 sequences, under 30% detected once. This sequence was found in a female donor with breast cancer. Some clones in this sample may be carry-over from other donors' samples. V is TRBV12-3 or TRBV12-4 and J is TRBJ1-2, with D tentatively TRBD1 (5 bases). The sequenced material came from breast tumor tissue. CDR3 DNA: TGTGCCAGCAGTTTATGGGGCCCCGGGGACTATGGCTACACCTTC. It codes for CASSLWGPGDYGYTF.